Here is one TCR beta chain with its context. This specimen includes other DNA sequences encoding the same CDR3. This record comes from a study of cytomegalovirus exposure and HLA in healthy donors. The data were produced by immunoSEQ multiplex PCR, yet TCRdb's version contains in-frame clones alone and is incomplete. The sample holds approximately 150,000 clones, approximately 86% seen once. Per germline, CDR1 MNHEY and CDR2 SVGAGI. Losses at the gene ends were 2 bases for V and 6 bases for J; bases not matched to a gene: 1. This CDR3 has 12 amino acids. This receptor was taken from a man under 40 in good health and CMV-seropositive. The sample was PBMCs. The chain is built from TRBV6-5 and TRBJ2-7, with 7 bases identical to TRBD1. CDR3 DNA sequence: TGTGCCAGCAGTTACCCAGGGGGCGAGCAGTACTTC. Encoded protein: CASSYPGGEQYF.